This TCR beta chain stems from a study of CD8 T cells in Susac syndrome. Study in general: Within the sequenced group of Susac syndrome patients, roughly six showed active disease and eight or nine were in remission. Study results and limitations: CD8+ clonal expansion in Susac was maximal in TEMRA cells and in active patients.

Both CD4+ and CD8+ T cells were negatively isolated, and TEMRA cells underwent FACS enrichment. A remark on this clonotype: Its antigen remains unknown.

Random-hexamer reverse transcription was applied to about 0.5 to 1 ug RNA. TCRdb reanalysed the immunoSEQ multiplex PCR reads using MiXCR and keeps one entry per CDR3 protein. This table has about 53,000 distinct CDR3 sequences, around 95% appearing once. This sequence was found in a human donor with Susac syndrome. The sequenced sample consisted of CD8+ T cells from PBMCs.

The CDR3 DNA reads as TGTGCCAGCAGCCCACCGGGGTCCGGTCAGCCCCAGCATTTT. This sequence encodes CASSPPGSGQPQHF. This chain joins TRBV7-9 and TRBJ1-5; D is unresolved. The germline CDR1 and CDR2 sequences are SEHNR and FQNEAQ (reference sequence). CDR3 size: 14 residues. The V and J ends lost 5 bases and 6 bases respectively, with 14 bases between them.